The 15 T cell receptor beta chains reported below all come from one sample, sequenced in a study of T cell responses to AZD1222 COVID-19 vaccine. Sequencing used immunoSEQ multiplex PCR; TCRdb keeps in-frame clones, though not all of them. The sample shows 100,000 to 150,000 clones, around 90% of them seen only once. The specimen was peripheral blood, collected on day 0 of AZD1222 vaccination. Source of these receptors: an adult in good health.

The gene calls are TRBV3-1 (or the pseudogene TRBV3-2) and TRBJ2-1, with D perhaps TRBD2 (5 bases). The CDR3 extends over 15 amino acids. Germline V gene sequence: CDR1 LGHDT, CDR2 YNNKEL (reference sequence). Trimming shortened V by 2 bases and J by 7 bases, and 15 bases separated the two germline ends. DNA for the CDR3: TGTGCCAGCAGCCAACGAGACCGAACGGGAAATGAGCAGTTCTTC. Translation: CASSQRDRTGNEQFF.

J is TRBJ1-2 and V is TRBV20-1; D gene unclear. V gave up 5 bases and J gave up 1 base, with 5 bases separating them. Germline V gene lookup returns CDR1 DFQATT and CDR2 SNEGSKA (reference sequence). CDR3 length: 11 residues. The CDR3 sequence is CSAVNNYGYTF. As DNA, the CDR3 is TGCAGTGCTGTCAATAACTATGGCTACACCTTC.

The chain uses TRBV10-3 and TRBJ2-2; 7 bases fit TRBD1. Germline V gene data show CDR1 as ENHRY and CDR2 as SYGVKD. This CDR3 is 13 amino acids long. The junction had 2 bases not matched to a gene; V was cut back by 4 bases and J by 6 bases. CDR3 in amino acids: CAISADRAGELFF. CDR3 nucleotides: TGTGCCATCAGTGCCGACAGGGCCGGGGAGCTGTTTTTT.

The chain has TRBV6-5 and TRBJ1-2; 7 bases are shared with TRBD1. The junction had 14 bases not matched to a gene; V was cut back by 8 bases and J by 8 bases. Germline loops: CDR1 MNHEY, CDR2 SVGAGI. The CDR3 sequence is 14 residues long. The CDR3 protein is CASRELGQVPGYTF. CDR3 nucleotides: TGTGCCAGCCGAGAATTAGGACAGGTCCCCGGCTACACCTTC.

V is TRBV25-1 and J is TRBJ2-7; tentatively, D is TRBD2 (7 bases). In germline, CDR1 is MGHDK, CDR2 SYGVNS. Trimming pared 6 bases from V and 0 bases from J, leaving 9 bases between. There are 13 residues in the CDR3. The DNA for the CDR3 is TGTGCCAGCAGAGGGGGGGACTCCTACGAGCAGTACTTC. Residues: CASRGGDSYEQYF.

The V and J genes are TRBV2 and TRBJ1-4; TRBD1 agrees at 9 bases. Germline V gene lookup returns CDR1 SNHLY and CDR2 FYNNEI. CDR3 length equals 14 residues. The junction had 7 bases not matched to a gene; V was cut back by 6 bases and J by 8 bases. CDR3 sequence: CASSGRQGGEKLFF. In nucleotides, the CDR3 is TGTGCCAGCAGCGGACGACAGGGGGGAGAAAAACTGTTTTTT.

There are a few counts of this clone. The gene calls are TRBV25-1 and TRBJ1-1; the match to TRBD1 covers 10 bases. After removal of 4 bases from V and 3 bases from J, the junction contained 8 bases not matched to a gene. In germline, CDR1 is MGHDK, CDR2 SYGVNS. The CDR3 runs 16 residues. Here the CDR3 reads CASSALAGTGDTEAFF. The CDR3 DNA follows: TGTGCCAGCAGTGCACTGGCCGGGACAGGGGACACTGAAGCTTTCTTT.

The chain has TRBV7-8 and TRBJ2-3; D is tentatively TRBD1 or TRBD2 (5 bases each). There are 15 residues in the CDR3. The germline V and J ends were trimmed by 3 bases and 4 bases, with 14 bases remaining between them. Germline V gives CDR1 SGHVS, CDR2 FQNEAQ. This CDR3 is CASSLRGLVPDTQYF. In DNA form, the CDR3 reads TGTGCCAGCAGCTTGAGGGGTCTTGTTCCAGATACGCAGTATTTT.

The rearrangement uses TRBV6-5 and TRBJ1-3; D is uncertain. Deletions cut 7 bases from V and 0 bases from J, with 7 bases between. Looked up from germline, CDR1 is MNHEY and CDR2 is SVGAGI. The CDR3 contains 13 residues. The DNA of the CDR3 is TGTGCCAGCATTTCAGACTCTGGAAACACCATATATTTT. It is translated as CASISDSGNTIYF.

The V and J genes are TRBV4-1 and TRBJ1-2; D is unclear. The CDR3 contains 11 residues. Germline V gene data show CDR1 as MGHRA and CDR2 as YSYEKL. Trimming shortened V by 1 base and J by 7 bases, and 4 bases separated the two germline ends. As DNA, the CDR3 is TGCGCCAGCAGCCAAGCGGGTGGCTACACCTTC. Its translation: CASSQAGGYTF.

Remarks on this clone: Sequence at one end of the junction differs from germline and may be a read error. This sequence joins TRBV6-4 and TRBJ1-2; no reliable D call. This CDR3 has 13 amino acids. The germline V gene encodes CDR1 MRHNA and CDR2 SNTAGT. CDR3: CVSSDDEGRGYTF. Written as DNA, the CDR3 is TGTGTCAGCAGTGACGACGAGGGAAGGGGCTACACCTTC.

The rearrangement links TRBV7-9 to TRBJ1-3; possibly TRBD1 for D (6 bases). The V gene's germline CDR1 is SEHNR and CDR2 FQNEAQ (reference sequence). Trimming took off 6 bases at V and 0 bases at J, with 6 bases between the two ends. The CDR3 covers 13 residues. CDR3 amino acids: CASRQGSGNTIYF. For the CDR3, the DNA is TGTGCCAGCAGACAGGGCTCTGGAAACACCATATATTTT.

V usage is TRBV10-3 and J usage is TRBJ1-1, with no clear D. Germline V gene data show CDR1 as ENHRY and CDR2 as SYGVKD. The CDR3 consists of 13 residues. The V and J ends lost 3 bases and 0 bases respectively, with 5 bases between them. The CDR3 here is CAISETMNTEAFF. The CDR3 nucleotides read TGTGCCATCAGTGAAACTATGAACACTGAAGCTTTCTTT.

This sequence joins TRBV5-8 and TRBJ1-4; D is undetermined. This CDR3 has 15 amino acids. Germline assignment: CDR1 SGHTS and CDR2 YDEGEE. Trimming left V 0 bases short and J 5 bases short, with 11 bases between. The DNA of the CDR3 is TGTGCCAGCAGCTTGGTGGTAGGAGTAAATGAAAAACTGTTTTTT. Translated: CASSLVVGVNEKLFF.

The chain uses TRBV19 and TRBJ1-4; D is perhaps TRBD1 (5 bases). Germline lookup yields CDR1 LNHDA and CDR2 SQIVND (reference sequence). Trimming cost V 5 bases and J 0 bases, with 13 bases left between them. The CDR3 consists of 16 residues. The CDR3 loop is CASSPQGEATNEKLFF. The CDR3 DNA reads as TGTGCCAGTAGTCCCCAGGGAGAGGCAACTAATGAAAAACTGTTTTTT.